This T cell receptor beta chain was found in a study of molecular identifiers for immune sequencing clone quantification. In preparing bulk TCR libraries, previously described methods and listed TCR primers were used. Each CDR3 protein gets one entry after TCRdb re-called the PCR reads with MiXCR. The sample shows about 510,000 distinct CDR3 sequences, 25% of them seen only once. This clonotype was seen only a few times. Its antigen is as yet unknown. General study results and limits: In cases of identical TCR molecules sharing a barcode, highly expanded clone sizes could be underestimated.

CDR1 is SNHLY, CDR2 FYNNEI, per germline. This CDR3 has 15 residues. J lost 2 bases, V lost 6 bases, and 8 bases had no gene match. The sequence derives from a human donor in good health. Some libraries in this study had Jurkat cell RNA spiked in. Sequencing was carried out using naive CD8+ T cells from blood, with Jurkat cell RNA spiked in. Subset of the sample: FACS-sorted CD8+CD4-CCR7+CD45RA+ naive T cells. J is TRBJ2-7 and V is TRBV2, with TRBD1 matching over 9 bases. CDR3 loop: CASSEGQGPTYEQYF. CDR3 bases: TGTGCCAGCAGCGAGGGACAGGGACCCACCTACGAGCAGTACTTC.